The source of this T cell receptor (beta chain) is a study of T-cell memory formation after mild COVID-19. V dropped 2 bases and J dropped 3 bases, with 8 bases sitting between them. There are 14 residues in the CDR3. CDR1 is ENHRY, CDR2 SYGVKD, per germline. TCRdb reanalysed the 5' RACE reads using MiXCR and keeps one entry per CDR3 protein. Among about 340,000 distinct CDR3 sequences listed, 15% were seen once. This chain joins TRBV10-3 and TRBJ1-5, with TRBD1 as a possible D gene (5 bases). Sequencing was carried out using PBMCs or a T cell subset sorted from them (not recorded which). This TCR was sampled from a man between 18 and 29 years old who had mild COVID-19 (a few samples of this study predate the infection). Cell type and time point are not known. The DNA for the CDR3 is TGTGCCATCAGTGAGACAGGCTTCAATCAGCCCCAGCATTTT. Translating gives CAISETGFNQPQHF.